The T cell receptor beta chain under discussion was sequenced for a study of T cell responses to AZD1222 COVID-19 vaccine. Broader study findings: Females outnumbered males among donors, who were mostly white British; clonal diversity was possibly underestimated.

Repertoires were generated with immunoSEQ multiplex PCR, while TCRdb's copy carries only in-frame clones and drops some. The profile covers 120,000 to 150,000 clones, with more than 75% appearing a single time and around 4.1% taken by the ten largest. As concerns this clone: The antigen is not known.

V was pared by 6 bases and J by 2 bases, with 12 bases between. Germline loops: CDR1 SGHDT, CDR2 YYEEEE. The CDR3 totals 14 residues. This specimen consisted of peripheral blood, obtained on day 0 of MenACWY control vaccination. This rearrangement joins TRBV5-6 to TRBJ1-3, with D perhaps matching TRBD1 (6 bases). The receptor was derived from an adult in good health. The CDR3, as DNA: TGTGCCAGCATCAAACAGGGAACTGGAAACACCATATATTTT. Residues: CASIKQGTGNTIYF.